The T cell receptor (beta chain) under discussion was sequenced for a study of cytomegalovirus exposure and HLA in healthy donors. Study-wide findings and caveats: A highly shared variant cluster was judged a likely technical artifact. Apparent HLA restriction characterized most CMV-associated TCR beta chains in a later analysis. Presence/absence analyses treated sequencing depth as roughly uniform across donors.

A multiplex PCR was run with 60 Vbeta primers and 13 Jbeta primers. In the original processing: Approximately 12 million of 70 million to 80 million unique TCR beta chains were shared, per a later count. Data came from immunoSEQ multiplex PCR; TCRdb stores just in-frame clones and leaves some out. The V and J calls and clone size are taken from that table; D and trimming were inferred from the DNA. The sample includes approximately 140,000 clones, approximately 77% seen only once; the top ten take more than 4.5%. V lost 6 bases and J 7 bases, leaving 10 bases between the germline ends. Germline V gene data show CDR1 as LNHDA and CDR2 as SQIVND (reference sequence). CDR3 length: 12 residues. With regard to this clone: Its antigen is unidentified.

The chain links TRBV19 to TRBJ2-1, with D unresolved. Sequencing was done on a sample of PBMCs. This sequence originates from a woman between 45 and 60 years old in good health and CMV-seronegative. DNA of the CDR3: TGTGCCAGTAGCGTATACAAGAATGAGCAGTTCTTC. This gives the protein CASSVYKNEQFF.